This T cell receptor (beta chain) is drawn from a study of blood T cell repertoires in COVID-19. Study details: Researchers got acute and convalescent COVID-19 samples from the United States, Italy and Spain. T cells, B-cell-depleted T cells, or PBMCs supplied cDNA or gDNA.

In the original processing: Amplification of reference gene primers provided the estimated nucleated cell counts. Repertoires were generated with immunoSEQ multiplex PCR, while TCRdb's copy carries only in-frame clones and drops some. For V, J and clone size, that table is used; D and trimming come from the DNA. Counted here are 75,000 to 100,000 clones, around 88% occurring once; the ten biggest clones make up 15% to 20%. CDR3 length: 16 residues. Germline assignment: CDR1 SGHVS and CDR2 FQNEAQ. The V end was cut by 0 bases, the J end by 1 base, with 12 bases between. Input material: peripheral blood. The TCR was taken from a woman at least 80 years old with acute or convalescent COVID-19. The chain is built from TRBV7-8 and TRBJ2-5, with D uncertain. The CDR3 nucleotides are TGTGCCAGCAGCTTAGCCCCAGGTCAACCCCAAGAGACCCAGTACTTC. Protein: CASSLAPGQPQETQYF.